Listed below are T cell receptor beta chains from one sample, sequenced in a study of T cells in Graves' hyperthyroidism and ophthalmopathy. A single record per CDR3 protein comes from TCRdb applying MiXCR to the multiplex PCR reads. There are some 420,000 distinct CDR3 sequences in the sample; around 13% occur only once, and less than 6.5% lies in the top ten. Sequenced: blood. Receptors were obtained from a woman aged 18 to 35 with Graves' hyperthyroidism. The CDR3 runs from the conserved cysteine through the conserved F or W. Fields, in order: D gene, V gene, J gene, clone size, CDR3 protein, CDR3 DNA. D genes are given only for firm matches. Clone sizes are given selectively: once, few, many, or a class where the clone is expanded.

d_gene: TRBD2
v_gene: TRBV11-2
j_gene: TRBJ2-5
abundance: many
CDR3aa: CASSTYSGSGETQYF
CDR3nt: TGTGCCAGCAGCACCTACAGCGGGAGCGGGGAGACCCAGTACTTC

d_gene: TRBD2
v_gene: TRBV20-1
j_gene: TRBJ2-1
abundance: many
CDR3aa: CSASGASGGKVEQFF
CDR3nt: TGCAGTGCTAGTGGCGCTAGCGGGGGTAAGGTTGAGCAGTTCTTC

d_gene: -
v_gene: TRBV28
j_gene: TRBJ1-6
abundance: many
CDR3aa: CASRTRYNSPLHF
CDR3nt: TGTGCCAGCCGAACGCGGTATAATTCACCCCTCCACTTT

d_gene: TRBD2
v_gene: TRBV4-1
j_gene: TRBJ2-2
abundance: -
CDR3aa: CASSQRVTSGHSNTGELFF
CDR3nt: TGCGCCAGCAGCCAACGGGTGACTAGCGGCCATTCGAACACCGGGGAGCTGTTTTTT

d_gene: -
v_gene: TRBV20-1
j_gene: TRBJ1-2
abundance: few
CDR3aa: CSARDLSNYGYTF
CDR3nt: TGCAGTGCTAGAGATCTTTCGAACTATGGCTACACCTTC

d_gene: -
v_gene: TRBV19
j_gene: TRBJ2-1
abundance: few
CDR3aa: CASSILDGNEQFF
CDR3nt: TGTGCCAGTAGTATTTTGGACGGTAATGAGCAGTTCTTC

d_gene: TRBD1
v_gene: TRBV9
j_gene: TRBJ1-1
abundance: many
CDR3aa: CASSVRGVNTEAFF
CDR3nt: TGTGCCAGCAGCGTCAGGGGGGTGAACACTGAAGCTTTCTTT

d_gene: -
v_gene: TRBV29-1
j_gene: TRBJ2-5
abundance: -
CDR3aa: CSVEIWTAQETQYF
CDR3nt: TGCAGCGTTGAAATTTGGACAGCCCAAGAGACCCAGTACTTC

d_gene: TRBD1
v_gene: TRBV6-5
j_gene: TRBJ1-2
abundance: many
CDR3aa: CASSYGVTGNYGYTF
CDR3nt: TGTGCCAGCAGTTACGGGGTGACAGGGAACTATGGCTACACCTTC

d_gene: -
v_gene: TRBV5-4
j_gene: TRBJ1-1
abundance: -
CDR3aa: CASRSQDTEAFF
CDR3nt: TGTGCCAGCAGATCGCAGGACACTGAAGCTTTCTTT

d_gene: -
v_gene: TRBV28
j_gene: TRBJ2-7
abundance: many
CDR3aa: CASSLSPHEQYF
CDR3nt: TGTGCCAGCAGTTTAAGTCCGCACGAGCAGTACTTC

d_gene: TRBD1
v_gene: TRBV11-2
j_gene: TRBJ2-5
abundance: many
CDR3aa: CASSLSSGQGVTQYF
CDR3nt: TGTGCCAGCAGCTTATCTTCCGGACAGGGGGTGACCCAGTACTTC

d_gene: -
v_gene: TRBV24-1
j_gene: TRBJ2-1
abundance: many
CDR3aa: CATSGWTPGDFYNEQFF
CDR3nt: TGTGCCACCAGTGGATGGACTCCAGGGGATTTCTACAATGAGCAGTTCTTC

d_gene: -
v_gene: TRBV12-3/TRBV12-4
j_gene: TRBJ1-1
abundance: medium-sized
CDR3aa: CASSPSGAGTEAFF
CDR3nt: TGTGCCAGCAGTCCCTCAGGGGCGGGAACTGAAGCTTTCTTT

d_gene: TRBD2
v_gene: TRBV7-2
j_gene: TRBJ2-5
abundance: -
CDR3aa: CASRSGLAGGPETQYF
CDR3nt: TGTGCCAGCAGGTCGGGACTAGCGGGAGGGCCGGAGACCCAGTACTTC

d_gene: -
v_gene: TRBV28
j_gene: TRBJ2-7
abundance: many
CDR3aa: CASSLFRSQGRNYEQYF
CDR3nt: TGTGCCAGCAGTTTATTTCGTTCCCAGGGCCGGAATTACGAGCAGTACTTC

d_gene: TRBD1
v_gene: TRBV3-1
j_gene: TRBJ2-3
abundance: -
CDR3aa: CASSLGDRGRGTQYF
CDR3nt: TGTGCCAGCAGCCTGGGTGACAGGGGAAGAGGTACGCAGTATTTT

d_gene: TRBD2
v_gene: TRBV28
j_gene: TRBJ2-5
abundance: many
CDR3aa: CASSFLKREDGETQYF
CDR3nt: TGTGCCAGCAGTTTTTTGAAGCGGGAGGATGGAGAGACCCAGTACTTC

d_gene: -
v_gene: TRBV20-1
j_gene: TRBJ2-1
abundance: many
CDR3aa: CSARPEWAQTGNEQFF
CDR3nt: TGCAGTGCTAGACCGGAGTGGGCACAAACAGGCAATGAGCAGTTCTTC

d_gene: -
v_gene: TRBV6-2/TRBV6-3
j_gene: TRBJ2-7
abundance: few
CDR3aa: CASSSKNYEQYF
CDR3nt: TGTGCCAGCAGTTCCAAGAACTACGAGCAGTACTTC

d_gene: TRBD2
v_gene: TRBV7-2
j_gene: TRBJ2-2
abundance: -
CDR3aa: CASSSRTSGSSQDTGELFF
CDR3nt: TGTGCCAGCAGCTCGAGGACTAGCGGGAGTAGTCAGGACACCGGGGAGCTGTTTTTT

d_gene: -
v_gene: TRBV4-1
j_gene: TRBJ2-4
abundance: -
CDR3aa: CASSQVRSGVNIQYF
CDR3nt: TGCGCCAGCAGCCAAGTTCGTTCGGGGGTAAACATTCAGTACTTC

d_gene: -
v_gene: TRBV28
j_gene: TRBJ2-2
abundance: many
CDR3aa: CASSFPRGVGARTGELFF
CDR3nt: TGTGCCAGCAGTTTTCCCCGCGGGGTTGGGGCCCGTACCGGGGAGCTGTTTTTT

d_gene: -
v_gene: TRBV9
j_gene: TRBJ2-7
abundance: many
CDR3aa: CASSVDPSSYEQYF
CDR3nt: TGTGCCAGCAGCGTGGATCCAAGCTCCTACGAGCAGTACTTC

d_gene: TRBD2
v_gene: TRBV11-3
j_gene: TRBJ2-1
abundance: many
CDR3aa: CASSLTSGRGIEQFF
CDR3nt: TGTGCCAGCAGCTTAACTAGCGGGAGGGGCATTGAGCAGTTCTTC

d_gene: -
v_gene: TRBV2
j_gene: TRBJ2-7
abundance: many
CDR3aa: CASRRDTAYEQYF
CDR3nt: TGTGCCAGCAGACGGGACACAGCCTACGAGCAGTACTTC

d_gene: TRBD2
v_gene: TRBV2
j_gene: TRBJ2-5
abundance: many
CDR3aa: CASRKGGLAGETQYF
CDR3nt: TGTGCCAGCAGAAAAGGCGGACTAGCGGGAGAGACCCAGTACTTC

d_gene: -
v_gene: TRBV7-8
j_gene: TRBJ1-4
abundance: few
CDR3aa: CASSLGWENNEKLFF
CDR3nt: TGTGCCAGCAGCTTAGGTTGGGAGAATAATGAAAAACTGTTTTTT

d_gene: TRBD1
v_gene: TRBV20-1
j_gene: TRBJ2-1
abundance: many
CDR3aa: CSAGGDSSYNEQFF
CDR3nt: TGCAGTGCCGGTGGGGACAGCTCCTACAATGAGCAGTTCTTC